The entry below describes one T cell receptor beta chain. Its target is unknown. Assay: immunoSEQ multiplex PCR; the TCRdb copy retains only in-frame clones and omits some. This table holds roughly 90,000 clones, roughly 85% found once. Collection occurred without any documented infections or immune events in donors. These data come from a study of identifying expanded T cells in peripheral blood. Overall study results and limits: Over about two and four weeks, about 15 and 19 clones changed, versus around 1.2 between replicates.

This sequence originates from a person between 18 and 75 years old in good health. Sequencing was done on a sample of blood.

CDR3 nucleotides: TGCGCCAGCAGCTTGGGAGCGGCAGCCTACGAGCAGTACTTC. Translated, it gives CASSLGAAAYEQYF. The V call is TRBV5-1, the J call TRBJ2-7, with D perhaps matching TRBD2 (5 bases). The CDR3 contains 14 residues. Germline CDR1 SGHRS, CDR2 YFSETQ. Deletions cut 0 bases from V and 2 bases from J, with 9 bases between.